What follows describes a single TCR beta chain. There are a few counts of this clonotype. The specificity of this receptor is unknown. Qualities for individual bases were not recorded, and no much larger clone is one base off. Library preparation was by 5' RACE. A second PCR of about 6 to 11 cycles was performed with a sample-barcoded 5' primer and a J-beta primer mix. A template-switch 5' adaptor carrying 12 random nucleotides introduced a unique molecular identifier onto each TCR beta cDNA molecule. Each sample yielded at least 3 million CDR3-containing paired-end reads. The Mint cDNA synthesis kit, primed by a TRBC-specific oligonucleotide, was used to synthesize first-strand cDNA from all RNA. Following uracil-DNA glycosylase treatment, all cDNA underwent a first 18-cycle PCR with the universal primers M1SS and BC2_uni_R. The paper's data handling went like this. For normalization, 1 million high-quality reads were randomly selected from each sample, with every read carrying a distinct molecular identifier. Reads with shared molecular identifiers were discarded instead of being binned into consensus sequences. CDR3 identification, clonotype clustering and error correction used MiTCR with a Q25 quality threshold and the strictest error-elimination algorithm. A nonparametric unseen species model with Euler transformation was used to estimate lower-bound total TCR beta diversity. The public reads were run again by TCRdb, first through fastp at Q25 and then through MiXCR, and only productive beta chains were kept. Rows with a matching CDR3 protein are joined into one entry that keeps the most common DNA and genes. The V and J calls were not made by the authors but by TCRdb's processing. The sample data list 1.5 million to 2 million distinct CDR3 sequences, and about two fifths of these were observed just once. The top ten clones comprise more than 20% of the sample.

The data are from a study of blood T cells in healthy people across ages (dated by TCRdb to 2015 to 2017). A note on the overall study: In model experiments, template switching captured roughly one uniquely barcoded TCR beta cDNA molecule for every two T cells. The study analyzed two additional independent replicas of 1 million unique cDNA reads from the same blood draw for two donors, one aged 18 to 30 and one aged 80 or older. Donors of different ages were randomly distributed across sequencing lanes to avoid experimental bias. To track age-related changes in TCR beta repertoire diversity, the study relied on deep sequencing normalized with unique cDNA molecular identifiers. The donors were divided into four age groups: young (average around 17 years), middle-aged (approximately 41), aged (roughly 66) and long-lived (about 80). Summary of the overall study and its limitations: Observed TCR beta diversity per million T cells fell roughly linearly with age, and a significant reduction was already apparent by age around 44. Conclusive comparison of naive and antigen-experienced compartments was prevented by the profiling of bulk unsorted PBMCs. Donor CMV infection status was unknown, potentially confounding age-related changes in expanded clonotypes. Observed TCR beta diversity correlated strongly with the percentage of naive T cells measured by flow cytometry. Total diversity estimates from one million sequenced T cells were considered lower bounds and underestimates. Compared with the aged group, more naive CD4+ T cells, fewer expanded clones and increased TCR diversity were shown by the long-lived group, suggesting age selection.

The 39 donors, aged roughly 6 to 90 years, were systemically healthy Caucasian individuals from Russia. About 9.6 milliliters of peripheral blood were collected from each donor into EDTA-treated Vacutainer tubes. Ficoll-Paque density-gradient centrifugation was used to isolate PBMCs, with at least 6.5 million per sample. Total RNA, at least 6 micrograms per sample, was extracted from PBMCs with Trizol reagent. For every donor, an aliquot of PBMCs went through flow cytometry to measure the percentages of naive CD45RAhigh/CD27high T cells. This receptor was taken from a human donor in good health. Sample: blood.

The nucleotide sequence is TGCAGCGCTTCCAGGGACATCCTCTCCTACAATGAGCAGTTCTTC. Translated, this gives CSASRDILSYNEQFF. The chain is encoded by TRBV29-1 joined to TRBJ2-1; the D region possibly corresponds to TRBD1 (6 bases align). Reading from cysteine to phenylalanine, the CDR3 counts 15 amino acids. The entry retains the CDR3 DNA only, 45 bases that are in frame from base 1. Deletion took 7 bases off V and 0 bases off J, with a span of 16 bases between the germline ends. Per the germline V gene, SQVTM is the CDR1 and ANQGSEA is the CDR2.